The T cell receptor beta chain under discussion was sequenced for a study of cytomegalovirus exposure and HLA in healthy donors. Study findings and constraints: Some segments of the V type, notably TRBV6-2 and TRBV6-3, were excluded as indistinguishable.

Primers included in the PCR were 60 Vbeta and 13 Jbeta primers. The assay was immunoSEQ multiplex PCR, and TCRdb's table has in-frame clones only and misses some. The repertoire holds 140,000 or so clones, with about 74% as singletons. Germline values: CDR1 MDHEN, CDR2 SYDVKM. The CDR3 consists of 16 residues. With 4 bases clipped from V and 3 bases from J, the junction kept 8 bases outside the gene matches. A few counts support this clone. Antigen unknown. This chain joins TRBV28 and TRBJ1-3, with 8 bases matching TRBD1. The sample taken for sequencing was PBMCs. This TCR derives from a man younger than 30 in good health and CMV-seropositive. Here the CDR3 DNA reads TGTGCCAGCAGTTCCAGCGGACAGGGCAGTGGAAACACCATATATTTT. Its translation is CASSSSGQGSGNTIYF.